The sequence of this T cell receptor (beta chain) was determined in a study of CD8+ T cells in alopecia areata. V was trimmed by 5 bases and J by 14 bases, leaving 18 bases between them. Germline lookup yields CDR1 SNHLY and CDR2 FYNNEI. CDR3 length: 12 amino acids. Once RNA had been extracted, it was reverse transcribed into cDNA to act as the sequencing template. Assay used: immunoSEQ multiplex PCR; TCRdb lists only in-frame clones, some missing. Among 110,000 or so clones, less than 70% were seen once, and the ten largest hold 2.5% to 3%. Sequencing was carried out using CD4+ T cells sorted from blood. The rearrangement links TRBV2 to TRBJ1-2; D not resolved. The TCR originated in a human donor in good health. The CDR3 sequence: CASSKTVYGGTF. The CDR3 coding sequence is TGTGCCAGCAGTAAGACCGTCTATGGAGGAACCTTC. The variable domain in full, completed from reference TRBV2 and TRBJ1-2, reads EPEVTQTPSHQVTQMGQEVILRCVPISNHLYFYWYRQILGQKVEFLVSFYNNEISEKSEIFDDQFSVERPDGSNFTLKIRSTKLEDSAMYFCASSKTVYGGTFGSGTRLTVV.